The 14 T cell receptor beta chains given below trace back to one sample, sequenced in a study of beta chain features in type 1 diabetes. Findings of the study overall: Type 1 diabetes patients had TCRB CDR3s that were shorter (moderately but significantly so) in all four CD4+ subsets.

Which antigens these TCRs recognize remains unknown. Expressed TCRB transcripts were sequenced after all isolated RNA was converted to cDNA. TCRdb's copy holds only in-frame clones and misses some; the assay was immunoSEQ multiplex PCR. The sample yields under 850,000 clones, around an eighth seen once. The specimen sequenced was naive CD4+ T cells from blood. Source of these receptors: a man aged 18 to 29 with type 1 diabetes.

V and J are TRBV29-1 and TRBJ1-1; D is unresolved. The CDR3 runs to 10 residues. Trimming took off 5 bases at V and 2 bases at J, with 3 bases between the two ends. Germline CDR1 is SQVTM and CDR2 is ANQGSEA. The CDR3 reads CSVFNTEAFF. The CDR3 DNA sequence: TGCAGCGTTTTCAACACTGAAGCTTTCTTT.

The CDR3, as DNA: TGCAGCGTTGAAAAAGGAACGCGGTCCTCCTACGAGCAGTACTTC. It specifies CSVEKGTRSSYEQYF. The chain joins TRBV29-1 to TRBJ2-7; D call uncertain. Trimming left V 2 bases short and J 0 bases short, with 14 bases between. CDR3 size: 15 residues. Per the germline V gene, CDR1 is SQVTM and CDR2 is ANQGSEA.

The chain uses TRBV15 and TRBJ1-2; D gene unclear. This CDR3 comprises 13 residues. Germline CDR1 LNHNV, CDR2 YYDKDF (reference sequence). V was pared by 0 bases and J by 2 bases, with 4 bases between. The CDR3 loop reads CATSREANYGYTF. Here the CDR3 DNA reads TGTGCCACCAGCAGAGAGGCGAACTATGGCTACACCTTC. The full variable domain, rest sourced from reference TRBV15 and TRBJ1-2, is DAMVIQNPRYQVTQFGKPVTLSCSQTLNHNVMYWYQQKSSQAPKLLFHYYDKDFNNEADTPDNFQSRRPNTSFCFLDIRSPGLGDTAMYLCATSREANYGYTFGSGTRLTVV.

The V call is TRBV15, the J call TRBJ1-2, with D tentatively TRBD1 (5 bases). The V gene lost 5 bases and the J gene lost 1 base, with 14 bases spanning the gap. Germline loops: CDR1 LNHNV, CDR2 YYDKDF (reference sequence). The CDR3 consists of 15 residues. CDR3 nucleotides: TGTGCCACCAGCGGGGGGACGGAACTTAACTATGGCTACACCTTC. Amino acid sequence: CATSGGTELNYGYTF.

This clone was seen only a few times. V and J are TRBV27 and TRBJ1-1; maybe TRBD1 (5 bases). V was trimmed by 2 bases and J by 1 base, leaving 14 bases between them. The CDR3 sequence is 16 residues long. Per the germline V gene, CDR1 is MNHEY and CDR2 is SMNVEV (reference sequence). The CDR3 DNA sequence: TGTGCCAGCAGTTTACTGCGGCGGGGACCGAACACTGAAGCTTTCTTT. Protein product: CASSLLRRGPNTEAFF.

This clone was seen a handful of times. The chain joins TRBV9 to TRBJ2-3; TRBD2 aligns across 11 bases. Germline CDR1 reads SGDLS; CDR2 reads YYNGEE. The CDR3 has 15 amino acids. The V segment lost 6 bases and the J segment 2 bases; nucleotides outside the gene matches: 5. This CDR3 is CASTQTSGNTDTQYF. CDR3 sequence (DNA): TGTGCCAGCACCCAGACTAGCGGGAACACAGATACGCAGTATTTT.

This clone has just a few counts. CDR3 protein: CSASAETEAFF. In DNA, the CDR3 is TGCAGTGCTAGCGCCGAGACGGAAGCTTTCTTT. The chain couples TRBV20-1 to TRBJ1-1; no firm D call. V was clipped by 3 bases and J by 8 bases, with 10 bases between them. CDR3 size: 11 residues. CDR1 DFQATT and CDR2 SNEGSKA come from the germline V gene (reference sequence).

This chain links TRBV29-1 with TRBJ2-7; no reliable D call. This CDR3 has 13 residues. Germline values: CDR1 SQVTM, CDR2 ANQGSEA. Between the trimmed V and J ends, which lost 3 bases and 6 bases, there was a span of 15 bases. Here the CDR3 reads CSVDLVRFGEQYF. The CDR3 DNA reads TGCAGCGTTGATTTGGTCAGATTTGGCGAGCAGTACTTC.

V usage is TRBV5-1 and J usage is TRBJ2-6, with D uncertain. Germline CDR1 is SGHRS and CDR2 is YFSETQ. V shed 0 bases and J shed 0 bases, with 4 bases lying between them. The CDR3 runs to 15 residues. The DNA of the CDR3 is TGCGCCAGCAGCTTGGTACTCTCTGGGGCCAACGTCCTGACTTTC. Amino acid sequence: CASSLVLSGANVLTF.

This clone was counted only a few times. The chain carries TRBV6-6 and TRBJ1-5, with 9 positions matching TRBD1. The CDR3 is made up of 15 amino acids. The germline V gene has CDR1 MNHNY and CDR2 SVGAGI (reference sequence). V lost 3 bases to trimming and J lost 5 bases; unmatched junction nucleotides: 5. DNA of the CDR3: TGTGCCAGCAGTTATCCGGGACAGGGCGATCAGCCCCAGCATTTT. Translation gives CASSYPGQGDQPQHF.

The table lists this clone with a few counts. The chain couples TRBV11-2 to TRBJ2-3; a weak D match, TRBD2 (5 bases). Germline lookup yields CDR1 SGHAT and CDR2 FQNNGV. V was clipped by 5 bases and J by 6 bases, with 21 bases between them. The CDR3 totals 16 residues. DNA of the CDR3: TGTGCCAGCAGCCAACAATCAGCGGCGAACGCGGATACGCAGTATTTT. This gives the protein CASSQQSAANADTQYF.

On this clone itself: This same CDR3 is encoded by further DNA sequences in the sample. The V gene is TRBV5-4, the J gene TRBJ1-6, with D unclear. The germline gives CDR1 SGHNT, CDR2 YYREEE (reference sequence). Between the trimmed V and J ends, which lost 0 bases and 7 bases, there was a span of 5 bases. There are 13 residues in the CDR3. The CDR3 DNA follows: TGTGCCAGCAGCTTGGATGAGAATTCACCCCTCCACTTT. Translating it yields CASSLDENSPLHF.

V usage is TRBV4-1 and J usage is TRBJ2-3; 7 nucleotides agree with TRBD1. Losses at the gene ends were 3 bases for V and 1 base for J; bases not matched to a gene: 7. CDR1 and CDR2 (germline): MGHRA, YSYEKL. The CDR3 has 16 amino acids. The CDR3 DNA reads TGCGCCAGCAGCCAGAGTGCACAGGGGCGCACAGATACGCAGTATTTT. It encodes CASSQSAQGRTDTQYF.

For this clone: Other DNA sequences in this specimen translate into the identical CDR3. The V and J genes are TRBV6-5 and TRBJ1-1, with TRBD1 as a possible D gene (5 bases). The CDR3 runs 14 residues. Between the trimmed V and J ends, which lost 5 bases and 0 bases, there was a span of 10 bases. The germline V gene encodes CDR1 MNHEY and CDR2 SVGAGI. CDR3 sequence reads: CASSPGTVNTEAFF. The CDR3 nucleotides read TGTGCCAGCAGTCCAGGGACGGTGAACACTGAAGCTTTCTTT.